In this sample, the clone carrying this T cell receptor beta chain turned up a few times. Its antigen is unknown. The data originate from a study of T cell repertoires in cytomegalovirus infection. Whole-study context: Signatures in public TCR beta sequences pointed to both CMV infection and matching HLA type.

CDR1 MNHEY and CDR2 SMNVEV come from the germline V gene (reference sequence). This CDR3 is 16 amino acids long. V lost 6 bases and J lost 3; bases outside the gene matches: 7. Study-level points and caveats: Within the response measured ex vivo, HLA-C-restricted CMV-specific TCR beta clonotypes were dominant. Pooled public TCR beta family frequency picked out CMV carriers with the relevant HLA.

A single record per CDR3 protein comes from TCRdb applying MiXCR to the reads. This table has 500,000 or so distinct CDR3 sequences, more than 15% appearing once. Material: CD8+ T cells from PBMCs. This TCR derives from a human donor in good health (CMV status not recorded). Some clones in this sample may be carry-over from other donors' samples. The chain links TRBV27 to TRBJ2-3; 12 bases match TRBD2. CDR3 DNA sequence: TGTGCCAGCAGACCTATAACTAGCGGGGGGACAGATACGCAGTATTTT. As protein: CASRPITSGGTDTQYF.